These 16 T cell receptor beta chains share one sample of origin, sequenced in a study of blood T cell repertoires in COVID-19. Assay used: immunoSEQ multiplex PCR; TCRdb lists only in-frame clones, some missing. The sample carries about 200,000 clones, approximately 90% recorded once. The specimen sequenced was PBMCs or T cells enriched from blood (not recorded which). These receptor sequences come from a man aged 25 to 40 who had recovered from COVID-19.

This clone showed up just once. The chain recombines TRBV7-2 with TRBJ1-2; TRBD1 aligns across 7 bases. This CDR3 has 19 residues. With V trimmed by 2 bases and J by 2 bases, 17 bases remained unmatched. From germline, CDR1 is SGHTA and CDR2 FQGNSA. The CDR3 is CASSLPMTGIRLVNYGYTF. Written as DNA, the CDR3 is TGTGCCAGCAGCTTACCGATGACAGGGATAAGACTCGTCAACTATGGCTACACCTTC.

With regard to this clone: Additional DNA sequences in this sample encode the identical CDR3. This sequence joins TRBV19 and TRBJ2-7; D is undetermined. This CDR3 contains 14 residues. V lost 1 base and J lost 2, with 9 bases in between. Germline V lookup: CDR1 LNHDA, CDR2 SQIVND (reference sequence). The CDR3 region is CASSIAAGTYEQYF. CDR3 in DNA: TGTGCCAGTAGTATAGCGGCAGGTACCTACGAGCAGTACTTC.

This chain uses TRBV5-8 with TRBJ1-2; 8 nucleotides agree with TRBD1. J was trimmed by 7 bases and V by 0 bases; bases with no gene match: 11. CDR3 length equals 16 residues. CDR1 and CDR2 (germline): SGHTS, YDEGEE. The CDR3 coding sequence is TGTGCCAGCAGCTTGGGAGTGACAGGGGAGGATATTGGCTACACCTTC. Its protein is CASSLGVTGEDIGYTF.

The chain uses TRBV19 and TRBJ1-5, with 7 bases lining up with TRBD1. This CDR3 region has 17 residues. Unmatched junction bases numbered 10, after V lost 5 bases and J lost 0 bases. Germline assignment: CDR1 LNHDA and CDR2 SQIVND (reference sequence). The DNA for the CDR3 is TGTGCCAGTAGTGCCCGACAGGGAGGAAATAGCAATCAGCCCCAGCATTTT. As protein: CASSARQGGNSNQPQHF.

This clone was found once. The chain carries TRBV14 and TRBJ1-1; D ambiguous. V gave up 1 base and J gave up 1 base, with 10 bases separating them. The CDR3 contains 15 residues. Germline V lookup: CDR1 SGHDN, CDR2 FVKESK. The CDR3 coding sequence is TGTGCCAGCAGCCAAGCTATCAATCCGAACACTGAAGCTTTCTTT. Translating gives CASSQAINPNTEAFF.

The chain combines TRBV5-1 with TRBJ2-7; a possible D gene is TRBD1 (7 bases). This CDR3 comprises 15 residues. Trimming pared 7 bases from V and 2 bases from J, leaving 19 bases between. Germline CDR1 reads SGHRS; CDR2 reads YFSETQ. The CDR3 bases are TGCGCCAGCGGCCGGGAGCCAGGGGGAACCTACGAGCAGTACTTC. This gives the protein CASGREPGGTYEQYF.

There are a few counts of this clone. This sequence joins TRBV24-1 and TRBJ2-2, with 12 bases fitting TRBD2. Germline CDR1 KGHDR, CDR2 SFDVKD. V shed 5 bases and J 0 bases; nucleotides not matched to a gene: 9. The CDR3 is 19 residues long. The CDR3, as DNA: TGTGCCACCAGTGCCCCCCGACTAGCGGGGGACCCGAACACCGGGGAGCTGTTTTTT. Protein: CATSAPRLAGDPNTGELFF.

This clone was seen only a few times. J is TRBJ1-4 and V is TRBV28; D may be TRBD1 (6 bases). Germline V gene data show CDR1 as MDHEN and CDR2 as SYDVKM. The CDR3 totals 18 residues. The germline V and J ends were trimmed by 3 bases and 8 bases, with 25 bases remaining between them. The CDR3 DNA is TGTGCCAGCAGTTTCCGCAATAAAAAAGGGGGTCGAAAAGAAAAACTGTTTTTT. It yields the protein CASSFRNKKGGRKEKLFF.

This chain uses TRBV4-1 with TRBJ2-5; D is uncertain. Looked up from germline, CDR1 is MGHRA and CDR2 is YSYEKL. V lost 2 bases and J lost 4, with 14 bases in between. The CDR3 has 15 amino acids. The CDR3 loop is CASSQRSQRGETQYF. The CDR3 region has the DNA TGCGCCAGCAGCCAACGGTCGCAGCGAGGAGAGACCCAGTACTTC.

This clone was counted a few times. The chain joins TRBV5-1 to TRBJ2-2, with D hard to call. The germline V gene encodes CDR1 SGHRS and CDR2 YFSETQ. Trimming took 4 bases from V and 4 from J, leaving 11 bases between them. CDR3 length: 14 residues. CDR3 nucleotide sequence: TGCGCCAGCAGCCCCCCTAGTGGCACCGGGGAGCTGTTTTTT. Translating gives CASSPPSGTGELFF. Full variable domain (rest looked up from reference TRBV5-1 and TRBJ2-2): KAGVTQTPRYLIKTRGQQVTLSCSPISGHRSVSWYQQTPGQGLQFLFEYFSETQRNKGNFPGRFSGRQFSNSRSEMNVSTLELGDSALYLCASSPPSGTGELFFGEGSRLTVL.

The chain uses TRBV18 and TRBJ2-1; TRBD2 aligns across 11 bases. CDR3 size: 17 residues. Germline values: CDR1 KGHSH, CDR2 LQKENI. V trimming: 4 bases; J trimming: 11 bases; junction bases outside the gene matches: 16. CDR3 bases: TGTGCCAGCTCACAGGAGCACGGGACTAGCGGAGCTACTAAGCAGTTCTTC. Its translation is CASSQEHGTSGATKQFF.

The gene calls are TRBV9 and TRBJ2-2, with D maybe TRBD2 (5 bases). V lost 0 bases and J 5 bases, leaving 17 bases between the germline ends. Germline V gene data show CDR1 as SGDLS and CDR2 as YYNGEE. The CDR3 runs to 17 residues. The CDR3 bases are TGTGCCAGCAGCGTAGTAGCCGCTAGCCCTGGGACCGGGGAGCTGTTTTTT. It translates to CASSVVAASPGTGELFF.

The chain carries TRBV7-9 and TRBJ1-1; maybe TRBD1 (6 bases). V gave up 6 bases and J gave up 0 bases, with 23 bases separating them. The CDR3 contains 18 residues. Germline assignment: CDR1 SEHNR and CDR2 FQNEAQ (reference sequence). The CDR3 DNA follows: TGTGCCAGCAGTGACCTAGGACAGTTAAGCAGCATGAACACTGAAGCTTTCTTT. This encodes CASSDLGQLSSMNTEAFF.

The CDR3 loop is CASSDGQGNEKLFF. CDR3 DNA sequence: TGCGCCAGCAGCGACGGACAGGGCAATGAAAAACTGTTTTTT. The chain couples TRBV5-1 to TRBJ1-4; 8 bases align to TRBD1. The CDR3 sequence is 14 residues long. The germline CDR1 and CDR2 sequences are SGHRS and YFSETQ. J was trimmed by 5 bases and V by 4 bases; bases with no gene match: 4. The variable domain in full, completed from reference TRBV5-1 and TRBJ1-4, reads KAGVTQTPRYLIKTRGQQVTLSCSPISGHRSVSWYQQTPGQGLQFLFEYFSETQRNKGNFPGRFSGRQFSNSRSEMNVSTLELGDSALYLCASSDGQGNEKLFFGSGTQLSVL.

This clone has only a few counts. V and J are TRBV4-1 and TRBJ2-2; D may be TRBD2 (6 bases). V was pared by 1 base and J by 3 bases, with 18 bases between. The germline gives CDR1 MGHRA, CDR2 YSYEKL. The CDR3 is 18 amino acids. The CDR3 DNA follows: TGCGCCAGCAGCCAAGTACGTCTGGGGGGTCTTGACACCGGGGAGCTGTTTTTT. It codes for CASSQVRLGGLDTGELFF.

This chain links TRBV11-2 with TRBJ2-2; D not certain. V lost 2 bases, J lost 8 bases, and 3 bases lay in between. Germline CDR1 reads SGHAT; CDR2 reads FQNNGV. The CDR3 totals 11 residues. Here the CDR3 reads CASSLSGELFF. DNA of the CDR3: TGTGCCAGCAGCTTATCAGGGGAGCTGTTTTTT.